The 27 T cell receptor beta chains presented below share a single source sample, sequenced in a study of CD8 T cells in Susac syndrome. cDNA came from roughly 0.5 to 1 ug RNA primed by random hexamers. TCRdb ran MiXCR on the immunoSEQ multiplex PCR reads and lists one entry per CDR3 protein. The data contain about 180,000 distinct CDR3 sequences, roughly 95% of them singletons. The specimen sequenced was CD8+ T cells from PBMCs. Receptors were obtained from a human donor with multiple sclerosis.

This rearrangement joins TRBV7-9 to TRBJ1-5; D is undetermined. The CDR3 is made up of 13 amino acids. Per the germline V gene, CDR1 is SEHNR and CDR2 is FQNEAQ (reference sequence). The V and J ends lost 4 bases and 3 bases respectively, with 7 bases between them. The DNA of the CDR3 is TGTGCCAGCAGCTCCGCGTCCAATCAGCCCCAGCATTTT. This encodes CASSSASNQPQHF.

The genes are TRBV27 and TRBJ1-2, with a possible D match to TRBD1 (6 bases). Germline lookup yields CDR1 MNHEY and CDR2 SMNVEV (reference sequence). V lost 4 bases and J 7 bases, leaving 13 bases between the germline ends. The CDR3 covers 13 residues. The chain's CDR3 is CASSSVLTGGYTF. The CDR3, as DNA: TGTGCCAGCAGTTCGGTTCTGACAGGTGGCTACACCTTC.

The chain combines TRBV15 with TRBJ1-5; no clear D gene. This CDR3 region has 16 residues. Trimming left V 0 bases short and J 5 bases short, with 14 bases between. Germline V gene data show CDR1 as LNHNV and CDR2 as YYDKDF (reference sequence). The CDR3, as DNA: TGTGCCACCAGCAGAGATCTCGGCAGTACCCATCAGCCCCAGCATTTT. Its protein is CATSRDLGSTHQPQHF.

The CDR3 spells CASSGSLAKYF. The CDR3 coding sequence is TGTGCCAGCAGCGGGAGCTTAGCGAAGTACTTC. V gene TRBV7-9 combines with J gene TRBJ2-7; TRBD2 might be the D (5 bases). There are 11 residues in the CDR3. From germline, CDR1 is SEHNR and CDR2 FQNEAQ (reference sequence). The V gene lost 5 bases and the J gene lost 11 bases, with 13 bases spanning the gap.

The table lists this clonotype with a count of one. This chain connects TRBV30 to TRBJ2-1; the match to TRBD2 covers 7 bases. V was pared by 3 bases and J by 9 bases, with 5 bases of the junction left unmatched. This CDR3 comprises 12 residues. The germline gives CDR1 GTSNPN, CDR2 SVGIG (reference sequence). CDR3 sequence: CAWSDPGGEQFF. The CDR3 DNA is TGTGCCTGGAGCGACCCGGGGGGTGAGCAGTTCTTC.

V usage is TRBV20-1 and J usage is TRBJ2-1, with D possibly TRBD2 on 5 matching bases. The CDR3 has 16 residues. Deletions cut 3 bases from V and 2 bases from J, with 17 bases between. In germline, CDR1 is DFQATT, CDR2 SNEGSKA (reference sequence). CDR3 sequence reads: CSARTLRRPAYNEQFF. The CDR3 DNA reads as TGCAGTGCTAGGACACTCAGGAGGCCGGCCTACAATGAGCAGTTCTTC.

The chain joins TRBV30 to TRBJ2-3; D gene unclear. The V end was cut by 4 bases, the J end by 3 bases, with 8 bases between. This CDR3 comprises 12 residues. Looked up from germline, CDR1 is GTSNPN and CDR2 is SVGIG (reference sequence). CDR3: CAWTGETDTQYF. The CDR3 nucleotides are TGTGCCTGGACGGGCGAGACAGATACGCAGTATTTT.

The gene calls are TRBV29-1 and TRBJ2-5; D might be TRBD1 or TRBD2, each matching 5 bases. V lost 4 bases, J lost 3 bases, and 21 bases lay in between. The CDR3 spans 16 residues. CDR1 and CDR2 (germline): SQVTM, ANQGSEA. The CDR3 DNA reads TGCAGCGTTGCCCCACCCCCCGTCCGGGGCGAAGAGACCCAGTACTTC. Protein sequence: CSVAPPPVRGEETQYF.

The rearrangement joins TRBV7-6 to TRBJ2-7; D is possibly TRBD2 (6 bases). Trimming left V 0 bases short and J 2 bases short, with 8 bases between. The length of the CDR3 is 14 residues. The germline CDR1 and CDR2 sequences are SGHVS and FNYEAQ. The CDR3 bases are TGTGCCAGCAGCTTAGCGGGACTCACCTACGAGCAGTACTTC. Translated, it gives CASSLAGLTYEQYF.

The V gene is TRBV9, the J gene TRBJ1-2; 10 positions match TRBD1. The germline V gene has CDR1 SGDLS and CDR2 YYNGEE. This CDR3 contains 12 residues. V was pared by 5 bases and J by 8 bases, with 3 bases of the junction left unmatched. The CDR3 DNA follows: TGTGCCAGCAGGGGGACAGGGGAAGGCTACACCTTC. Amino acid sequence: CASRGTGEGYTF.

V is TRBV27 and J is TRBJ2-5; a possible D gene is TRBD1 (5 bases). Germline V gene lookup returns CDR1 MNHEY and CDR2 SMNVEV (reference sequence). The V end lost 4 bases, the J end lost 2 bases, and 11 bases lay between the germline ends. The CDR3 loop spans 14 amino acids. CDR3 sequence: CASSSGIGQETQYF. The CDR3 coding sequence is TGTGCCAGCAGTTCAGGGATCGGTCAAGAGACCCAGTACTTC.

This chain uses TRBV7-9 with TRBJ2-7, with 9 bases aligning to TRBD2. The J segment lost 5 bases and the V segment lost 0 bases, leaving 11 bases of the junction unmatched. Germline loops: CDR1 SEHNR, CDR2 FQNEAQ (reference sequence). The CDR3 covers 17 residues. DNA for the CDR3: TGTGCCAGCAGCTTAGCGAGGGGGACTAGCATTTTACACGAGCAGTACTTC. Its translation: CASSLARGTSILHEQYF.

As DNA, the CDR3 is TGTGCCAGCAGCTTTGACAGGGACGAGCAGTACTTC. This translates into CASSFDRDEQYF. The chain links TRBV7-6 to TRBJ2-7, with 7 bases fitting TRBD1. Germline V gene data show CDR1 as SGHVS and CDR2 as FNYEAQ. This CDR3 is built from 12 residues. V trimming: 3 bases; J trimming: 5 bases; junction bases outside the gene matches: 1.

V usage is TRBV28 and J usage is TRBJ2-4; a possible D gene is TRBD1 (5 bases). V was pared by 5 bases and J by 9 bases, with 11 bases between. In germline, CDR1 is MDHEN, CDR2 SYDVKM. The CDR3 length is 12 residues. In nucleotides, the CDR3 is TGTGCCAGCAGTCCCCCCCAGGGCATTCAGTACTTC. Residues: CASSPPQGIQYF.

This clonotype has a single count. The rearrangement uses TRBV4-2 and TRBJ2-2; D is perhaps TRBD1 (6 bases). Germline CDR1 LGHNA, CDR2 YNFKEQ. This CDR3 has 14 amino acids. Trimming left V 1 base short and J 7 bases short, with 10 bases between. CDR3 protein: CASSQALGGGELFF. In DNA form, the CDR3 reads TGTGCCAGCAGCCAAGCCCTAGGGGGCGGGGAGCTGTTTTTT.

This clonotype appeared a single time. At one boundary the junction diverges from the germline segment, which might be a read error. CDR3 DNA: TGCAGCGTGAGAGAATCGAGGGACCTCTTT. Amino acid sequence: CSVRESRDLF. The chain carries TRBV29-1 and TRBJ1-1; D possibly corresponds to TRBD1 (5 bases). CDR3 size: 10 residues. Germline values: CDR1 SQVTM, CDR2 ANQGSEA.

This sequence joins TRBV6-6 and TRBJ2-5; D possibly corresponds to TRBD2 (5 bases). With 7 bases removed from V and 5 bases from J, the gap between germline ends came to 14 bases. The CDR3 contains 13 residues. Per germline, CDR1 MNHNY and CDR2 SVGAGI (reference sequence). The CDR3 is CASTTFGGETQYF. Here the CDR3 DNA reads TGTGCCAGCACCACCTTCGGCGGGGAGACCCAGTACTTC.

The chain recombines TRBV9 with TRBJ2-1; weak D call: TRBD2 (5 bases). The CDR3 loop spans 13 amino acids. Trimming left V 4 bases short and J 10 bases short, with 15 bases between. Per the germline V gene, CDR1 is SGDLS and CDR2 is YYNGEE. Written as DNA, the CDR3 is TGTGCCAGCAGCTCGATAGGACTGGCGGAGCAGTTCTTC. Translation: CASSSIGLAEQFF.

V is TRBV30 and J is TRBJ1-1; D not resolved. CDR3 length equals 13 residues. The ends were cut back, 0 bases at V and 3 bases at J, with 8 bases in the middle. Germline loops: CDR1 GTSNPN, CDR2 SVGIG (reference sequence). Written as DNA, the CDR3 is TGTGCCTGGAGTGTAAATACATACACTGAAGCTTTCTTT. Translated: CAWSVNTYTEAFF.

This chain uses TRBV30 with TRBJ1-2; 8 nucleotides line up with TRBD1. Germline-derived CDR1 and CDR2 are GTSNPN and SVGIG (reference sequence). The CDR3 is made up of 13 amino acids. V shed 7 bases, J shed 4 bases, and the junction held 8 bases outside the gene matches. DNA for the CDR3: TGTGCCTTGGACAGGGTTCAAGGCTATGGCTACACCTTC. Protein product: CALDRVQGYGYTF.

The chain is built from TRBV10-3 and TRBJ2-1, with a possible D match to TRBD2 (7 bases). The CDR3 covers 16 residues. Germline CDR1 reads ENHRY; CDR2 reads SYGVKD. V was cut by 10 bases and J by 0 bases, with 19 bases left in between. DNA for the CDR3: TGTGCCACCCGGGGGGCTTGGGCTAGCTCCTACAATGAGCAGTTCTTC. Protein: CATRGAWASSYNEQFF.

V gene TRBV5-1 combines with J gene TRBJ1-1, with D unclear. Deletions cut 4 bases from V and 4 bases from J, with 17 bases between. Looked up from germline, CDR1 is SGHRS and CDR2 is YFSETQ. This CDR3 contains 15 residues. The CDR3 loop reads CASSRVVSRFTEAFF. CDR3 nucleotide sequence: TGCGCCAGCAGCCGCGTAGTGAGTCGGTTCACTGAAGCTTTCTTT.

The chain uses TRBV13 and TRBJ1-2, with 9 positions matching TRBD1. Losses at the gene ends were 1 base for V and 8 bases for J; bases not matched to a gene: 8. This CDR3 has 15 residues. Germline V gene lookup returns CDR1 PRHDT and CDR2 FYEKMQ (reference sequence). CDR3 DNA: TGTGCCAGCAGCTTAGTGAAGAGGGACAGGGACGGCTACACCTTC. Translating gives CASSLVKRDRDGYTF.

The CDR3 coding sequence is TGTGCCAGCAGTACCCTCAATCAGCCCCAGCATTTT. Its translation is CASSTLNQPQHF. V and J are TRBV27 and TRBJ1-5; no clear D. The CDR3 has 12 amino acids. V was clipped by 5 bases and J by 3 bases, with 5 bases between them. Per the germline V gene, CDR1 is MNHEY and CDR2 is SMNVEV (reference sequence).

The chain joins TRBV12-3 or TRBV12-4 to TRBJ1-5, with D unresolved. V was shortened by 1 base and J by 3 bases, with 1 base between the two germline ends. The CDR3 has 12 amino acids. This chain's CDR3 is CASSLDNQPQHF. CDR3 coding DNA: TGTGCCAGCAGTTTAGACAATCAGCCCCAGCATTTT.

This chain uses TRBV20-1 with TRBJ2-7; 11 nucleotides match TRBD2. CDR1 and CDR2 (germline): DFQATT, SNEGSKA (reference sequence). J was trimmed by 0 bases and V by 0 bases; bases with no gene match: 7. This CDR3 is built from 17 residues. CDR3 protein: CSARDRTSGYYSYEQYF. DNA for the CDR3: TGCAGTGCTAGAGATCGGACTAGCGGGTATTACTCCTACGAGCAGTACTTC.

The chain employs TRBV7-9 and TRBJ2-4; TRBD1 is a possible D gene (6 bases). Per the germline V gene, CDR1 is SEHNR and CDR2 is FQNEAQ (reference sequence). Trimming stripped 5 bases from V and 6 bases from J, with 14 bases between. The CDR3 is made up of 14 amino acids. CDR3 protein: CASSHRDTLNIQYF. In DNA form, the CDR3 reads TGTGCCAGCAGCCACCGGGACACCCTAAACATTCAGTACTTC.